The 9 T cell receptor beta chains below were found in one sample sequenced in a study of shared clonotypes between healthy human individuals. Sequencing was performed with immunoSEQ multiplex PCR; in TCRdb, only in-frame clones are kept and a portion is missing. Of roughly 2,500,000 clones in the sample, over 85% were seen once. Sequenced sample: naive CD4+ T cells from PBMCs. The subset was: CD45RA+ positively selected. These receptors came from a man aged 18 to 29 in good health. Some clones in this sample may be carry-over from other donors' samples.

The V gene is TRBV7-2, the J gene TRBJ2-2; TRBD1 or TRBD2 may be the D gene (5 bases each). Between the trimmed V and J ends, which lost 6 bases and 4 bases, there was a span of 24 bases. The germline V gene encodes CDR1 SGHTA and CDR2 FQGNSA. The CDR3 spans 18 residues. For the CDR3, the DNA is TGTGCCAGCAGTCTTAATCCGGGACGAGGAATGCCCACCGGGGAGCTGTTTTTT. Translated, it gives CASSLNPGRGMPTGELFF.

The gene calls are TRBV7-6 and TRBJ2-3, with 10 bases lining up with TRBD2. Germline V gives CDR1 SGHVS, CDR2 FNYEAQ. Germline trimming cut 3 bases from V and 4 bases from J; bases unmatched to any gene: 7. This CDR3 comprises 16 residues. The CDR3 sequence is CASSFSGTSVSDTQYF. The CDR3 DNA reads TGTGCCAGCAGCTTTTCCGGGACTAGCGTCTCAGATACGCAGTATTTT.

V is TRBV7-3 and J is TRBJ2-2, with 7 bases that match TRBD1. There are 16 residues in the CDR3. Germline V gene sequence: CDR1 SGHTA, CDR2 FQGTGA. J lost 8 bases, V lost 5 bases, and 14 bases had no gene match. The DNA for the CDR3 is TGTGCCAGCAGCCCGCAGGGACAGAATTCTAAGGGGGAGCTGTTTTTT. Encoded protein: CASSPQGQNSKGELFF.

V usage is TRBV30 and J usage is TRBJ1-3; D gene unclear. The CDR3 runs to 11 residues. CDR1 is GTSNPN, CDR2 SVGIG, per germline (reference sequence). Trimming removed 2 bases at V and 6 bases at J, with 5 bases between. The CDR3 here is CAWSTLNTIYF. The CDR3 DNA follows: TGTGCCTGGAGTACCCTAAACACCATATATTTT.

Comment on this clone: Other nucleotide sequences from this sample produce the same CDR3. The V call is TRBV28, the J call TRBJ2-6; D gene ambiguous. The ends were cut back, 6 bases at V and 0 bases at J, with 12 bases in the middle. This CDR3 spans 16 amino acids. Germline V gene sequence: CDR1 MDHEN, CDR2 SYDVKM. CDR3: CASSLYLGSGANVLTF. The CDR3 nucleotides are TGTGCCAGCAGCCTCTACTTGGGCTCTGGGGCCAACGTCCTGACTTTC.

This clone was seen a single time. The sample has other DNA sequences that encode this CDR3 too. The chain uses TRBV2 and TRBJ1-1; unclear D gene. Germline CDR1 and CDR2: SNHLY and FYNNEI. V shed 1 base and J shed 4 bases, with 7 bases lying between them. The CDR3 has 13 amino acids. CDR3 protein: CASSEEASTEAFF. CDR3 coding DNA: TGTGCCAGCAGTGAAGAGGCGTCCACTGAAGCTTTCTTT. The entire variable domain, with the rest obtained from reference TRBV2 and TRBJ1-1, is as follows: EPEVTQTPSHQVTQMGQEVILRCVPISNHLYFYWYRQILGQKVEFLVSFYNNEISEKSEIFDDQFSVERPDGSNFTLKIRSTKLEDSAMYFCASSEEASTEAFFGQGTRLTVV.

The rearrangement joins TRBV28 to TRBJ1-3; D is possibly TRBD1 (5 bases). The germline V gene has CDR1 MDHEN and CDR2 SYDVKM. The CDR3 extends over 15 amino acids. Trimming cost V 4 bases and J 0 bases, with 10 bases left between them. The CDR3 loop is CASSYWGTSGNTIYF. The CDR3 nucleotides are TGTGCCAGCAGTTATTGGGGCACCTCTGGAAACACCATATATTTT.

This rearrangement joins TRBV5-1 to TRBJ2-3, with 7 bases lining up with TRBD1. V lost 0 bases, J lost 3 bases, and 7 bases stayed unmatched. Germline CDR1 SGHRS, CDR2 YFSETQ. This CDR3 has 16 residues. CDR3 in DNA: TGCGCCAGCAGCTTGGCCCTCCAGGGGGTTACAGATACGCAGTATTTT. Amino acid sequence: CASSLALQGVTDTQYF.

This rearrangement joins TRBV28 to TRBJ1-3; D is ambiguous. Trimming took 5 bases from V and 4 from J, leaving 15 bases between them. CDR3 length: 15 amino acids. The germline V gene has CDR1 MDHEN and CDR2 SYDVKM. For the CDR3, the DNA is TGTGCCAGCAGTACCGGGTCTGCGGGGGGAAACACCATATATTTT. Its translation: CASSTGSAGGNTIYF.